This TCR beta chain was found in a study of blood T cell repertoires in COVID-19. Across the whole study: Researchers got acute and convalescent COVID-19 samples from the United States, Italy and Spain.

This table comes from immunoSEQ multiplex PCR, and its TCRdb copy is limited to in-frame clones, with some not included. The sample consists of some 250,000 clones, more than 85% of them appearing once. Participant-reported clinical history was the basis for cohort assignment. Germline lookup yields CDR1 SGHRS and CDR2 YFSETQ. V was clipped by 0 bases and J by 1 base, with 19 bases between them. The CDR3 sequence is 18 residues long. The receptor was isolated from a man between 40 and 49 years old who had recovered from COVID-19. V and J are TRBV5-1 and TRBJ1-2, with D uncertain. Sequencing input: PBMCs or T cells enriched from blood (not recorded which). The CDR3 coding sequence is TGCGCCAGCAGCTTGGAGTTGCGGGCGGCAGCTTTTAACTATGGCTACACCTTC. It translates to CASSLELRAAAFNYGYTF.